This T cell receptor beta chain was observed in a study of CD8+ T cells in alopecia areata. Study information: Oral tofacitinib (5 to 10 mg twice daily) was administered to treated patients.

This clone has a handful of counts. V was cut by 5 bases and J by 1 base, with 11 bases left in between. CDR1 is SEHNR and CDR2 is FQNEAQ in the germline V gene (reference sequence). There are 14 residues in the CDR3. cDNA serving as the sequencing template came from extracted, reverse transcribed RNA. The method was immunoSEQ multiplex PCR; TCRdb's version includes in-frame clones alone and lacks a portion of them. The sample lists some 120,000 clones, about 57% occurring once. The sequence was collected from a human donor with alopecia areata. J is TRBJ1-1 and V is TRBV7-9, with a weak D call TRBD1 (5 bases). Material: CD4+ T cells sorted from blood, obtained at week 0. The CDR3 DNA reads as TGTGCCAGCAGCCGGGGACGGGGGAACACTGAAGCTTTCTTT. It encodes CASSRGRGNTEAFF.